The 22 T cell receptor beta chains presented below share a single source sample, sequenced in a study of blood T cell repertoires in COVID-19. Method: immunoSEQ multiplex PCR; TCRdb's copy keeps in-frame clones and lacks some. This repertoire shows some 210,000 clones, approximately 85% found once; its top ten account for roughly 4.6%. The source material was peripheral blood. The receptors derive from a woman between 65 and 79 years old with active or convalescent COVID-19.

The rearrangement links TRBV14 to TRBJ2-5; D is unclear. Per the germline V gene, CDR1 is SGHDN and CDR2 is FVKESK. Deletions cut 1 base from V and 5 bases from J, with 14 bases between. This CDR3 spans 15 amino acids. In DNA, the CDR3 is TGTGCCAGCAGCCAAGGAATGGTAGCCCCCGAGACCCAGTACTTC. The encoded protein is CASSQGMVAPETQYF.

This sequence joins TRBV6-5 and TRBJ1-5; 10 nucleotides align to TRBD1. J was trimmed by 2 bases and V by 10 bases; bases with no gene match: 8. Looked up from germline, CDR1 is MNHEY and CDR2 is SVGAGI. This CDR3 contains 15 residues. The CDR3 DNA sequence: TGTGCCACCAAAGCCGGGACAGGGGGCAATCAGCCCCAGCATTTT. Amino acid sequence: CATKAGTGGNQPQHF.

The rearrangement links TRBV4-2 to TRBJ2-7; 10 bases are shared with TRBD2. Trimming took 3 bases from V and 3 from J; bases not matched to a gene: 5. CDR3 length equals 15 residues. In germline, CDR1 is LGHNA, CDR2 YNFKEQ. CDR3 sequence reads: CASSHALAGVYEQYF. The DNA of the CDR3 is TGTGCCAGCAGCCATGCCCTAGCGGGGGTCTACGAGCAGTACTTC.

The chain is built from TRBV30 and TRBJ2-3; 8 positions match TRBD2. Trimming cost V 0 bases and J 2 bases; bases outside gene matches: 4. The CDR3 spans 15 residues. Per germline, CDR1 GTSNPN and CDR2 SVGIG (reference sequence). The CDR3 sequence is CAWSVLAGNTDTQYF. The CDR3 DNA reads TGTGCCTGGAGTGTGTTAGCGGGGAACACAGATACGCAGTATTTT.

In DNA form, the CDR3 reads TGTGCCAGCAGTCCCCTGGGACAGGGCGCAGGATACGAGCAGTACTTC. Protein product: CASSPLGQGAGYEQYF. This chain uses TRBV28 with TRBJ2-7; 9 nucleotides align to TRBD1. V was pared by 5 bases and J by 4 bases, with 12 bases of the junction left unmatched. The CDR3 length is 16 residues. CDR1 is MDHEN, CDR2 SYDVKM, per germline.

On this clone: Other DNA sequences in this sample translate to the same CDR3. The V call is TRBV5-1, the J call TRBJ2-3; a possible D gene is TRBD1 (6 bases). This CDR3 spans 14 amino acids. From germline, CDR1 is SGHRS and CDR2 YFSETQ. V was clipped by 2 bases and J by 0 bases, with 7 bases between them. The CDR3 DNA follows: TGCGCCAGCAGCTTACAGGGAAGCACAGATACGCAGTATTTT. It specifies CASSLQGSTDTQYF.

The V call is TRBV11-3, the J call TRBJ2-5; TRBD1 aligns across 9 bases. V shed 1 base, J shed 5 bases, and the junction held 8 bases outside the gene matches. There are 16 residues in the CDR3. Per germline, CDR1 SGHNT and CDR2 YENEEA. Written as DNA, the CDR3 is TGTGCCAGCAGCTTAGGGACAGGGGCGAATGTGGAGACCCAGTACTTC. Protein: CASSLGTGANVETQYF.

V and J are TRBV7-9 and TRBJ2-7, with TRBD2 identical over 8 bases. The trim removed 2 bases at V and 6 bases at J, leaving 9 bases unmatched. The CDR3 is made up of 15 amino acids. Germline values: CDR1 SEHNR, CDR2 FQNEAQ (reference sequence). CDR3 nucleotide sequence: TGTGCCAGCAGCTTATTAACCGGGACTAGGGGCGAGCAGTACTTC. Protein: CASSLLTGTRGEQYF.

This rearrangement joins TRBV5-4 to TRBJ1-2, with 9 bases that match TRBD1. The CDR3 length is 16 residues. V shed 5 bases, J shed 5 bases, and the junction held 13 bases outside the gene matches. Per the germline V gene, CDR1 is SGHNT and CDR2 is YYREEE (reference sequence). The CDR3 here is CASSTGRDRVGYGYTF. The CDR3 DNA is TGTGCCAGCAGTACTGGACGGGACAGGGTAGGGTATGGCTACACCTTC.

This chain joins TRBV19 and TRBJ2-1; TRBD2 aligns across 10 bases. The CDR3 is made up of 14 amino acids. Germline V gene sequence: CDR1 LNHDA, CDR2 SQIVND (reference sequence). Unmatched junction bases numbered 3, after V lost 6 bases and J lost 4 bases. The CDR3 reads CASRLAGRYNEQFF. The CDR3, as DNA: TGTGCCAGTAGACTAGCGGGACGATACAATGAGCAGTTCTTC. Full variable domain (missing parts from reference TRBV19 and TRBJ2-1): DGGITQSPKYLFRKEGQNVTLSCEQNLNHDAMYWYRQDPGQGLRLIYYSQIVNDFQKGDIAEGYSVSREKKESFPLTVTSAQKNPTAFYLCASRLAGRYNEQFFGPGTRLTVL.

This clone was seen a single time. The V and J genes are TRBV7-6 and TRBJ2-2; possibly TRBD2 for D (6 bases). Between the trimmed V and J ends, which lost 1 base and 0 bases, there was a span of 15 bases. The CDR3 is 18 amino acids. Per the germline V gene, CDR1 is SGHVS and CDR2 is FNYEAQ. CDR3 DNA sequence: TGTGCCAGCAGCTTAGTTCGACGTCGCGGGGCGAACACCGGGGAGCTGTTTTTT. This sequence encodes CASSLVRRRGANTGELFF.

The J gene is TRBJ2-2, the V gene TRBV4-1; TRBD1 matches at 12 bases. The J segment lost 6 bases and the V segment lost 4 bases, leaving 3 bases of the junction unmatched. There are 15 residues in the CDR3. Germline CDR1 is MGHRA and CDR2 is YSYEKL. The DNA for the CDR3 is TGCGCCAGCAGCCGGGGACAGGGGGCGGCCGGGGAGCTGTTTTTT. Its protein is CASSRGQGAAGELFF.

The table lists this clone with a count of one. The chain combines TRBV5-1 with TRBJ2-3; 9 nucleotides align to TRBD2. The germline gives CDR1 SGHRS, CDR2 YFSETQ. CDR3 length: 16 amino acids. Losses at the gene ends were 4 bases for V and 8 bases for J; bases not matched to a gene: 14. CDR3 sequence: CASSETGTSSFGTQYF. The CDR3 DNA is TGCGCCAGCAGCGAAACCGGGACTAGCTCCTTCGGTACGCAGTATTTT. Full variable domain (rest looked up from reference TRBV5-1 and TRBJ2-3): KAGVTQTPRYLIKTRGQQVTLSCSPISGHRSVSWYQQTPGQGLQFLFEYFSETQRNKGNFPGRFSGRQFSNSRSEMNVSTLELGDSALYLCASSETGTSSFGTQYFGPGTRLTVL.

The J gene is TRBJ2-6, the V gene TRBV6-2 or TRBV6-3, with 10 bases identical to TRBD1. J gave up 1 base and V 0 bases, and 6 bases lay outside the gene matches. CDR1 and CDR2 from the germline V gene are MNHEY and SVGEGT. The CDR3 contains 19 residues. This CDR3 reads CASSYSLGQGNSGANVLTF. For the CDR3, the DNA is TGTGCCAGCAGTTACTCTCTGGGACAGGGGAATTCTGGGGCCAACGTCCTGACTTTC.

This clone was recorded once. The rearrangement links TRBV5-1 to TRBJ2-2; 7 positions match TRBD1. Trimming at V came to 4 bases and at J to 5 bases, leaving 11 bases not matched to a gene. Germline V gene sequence: CDR1 SGHRS, CDR2 YFSETQ. The CDR3 extends over 16 amino acids. CDR3 nucleotides: TGCGCCAGCAGCGGTTCGACAGGGAGTAAGACCGGGGAGCTGTTTTTT. Encoded protein: CASSGSTGSKTGELFF.

This chain joins TRBV21-1 and TRBJ2-3; the table's TRBD2 call for D was not verified on the DNA. TRBV21-1 is flagged as a pseudogene. This CDR3 is 17 amino acids long. The CDR3 loop is CARGLAGGPNRTDTQYF. In DNA, the CDR3 is TGTGCCAGGGGACTAGCGGGAGGGCCCAATCGCACAGATACGCAGTATTTT.

A note on this clone: The sample has other DNA sequences that encode this CDR3 too. This chain uses TRBV19 with TRBJ1-5; 8 bases agree with TRBD1. V lost 4 bases to trimming and J lost 7 bases; unmatched junction nucleotides: 6. The CDR3 covers 14 residues. CDR1 is LNHDA and CDR2 is SQIVND in the germline V gene (reference sequence). CDR3 residues: CASSRQGLGQPQHF. The DNA for the CDR3 is TGTGCCAGTAGTAGACAGGGGTTGGGGCAGCCCCAGCATTTT.

There are many counts of this clone. This chain connects TRBV2 to TRBJ1-2, with 10 bases fitting TRBD1. The CDR3 covers 15 residues. Per germline, CDR1 SNHLY and CDR2 FYNNEI. The V gene end was trimmed by 6 bases and the J gene end by 2 bases; junction bases not matched to a gene: 6. CDR3 nucleotides: TGTGCCAGCAGGGGGGACAGGGGTCGAAACTATGGCTACACCTTC. The encoded protein is CASRGDRGRNYGYTF.

This chain joins TRBV19 and TRBJ1-2; 7 nucleotides align to TRBD1. Germline V lookup: CDR1 LNHDA, CDR2 SQIVND (reference sequence). This CDR3 region has 15 residues. Germline trimming cut 10 bases from V and 0 bases from J; bases unmatched to any gene: 11. CDR3 region: CATQEDRRANYGYTF. DNA of the CDR3: TGTGCCACTCAAGAGGACAGGCGAGCTAACTATGGCTACACCTTC.

The chain has TRBV19 and TRBJ1-6, with 8 bases identical to TRBD1. This CDR3 spans 16 amino acids. Germline CDR1 LNHDA, CDR2 SQIVND (reference sequence). Unmatched junction bases numbered 12, after V lost 5 bases and J lost 9 bases. The CDR3 spells CASSRGQGLGSSPLHF. In nucleotides, the CDR3 is TGTGCCAGTAGTCGAGGACAGGGCCTCGGGAGTTCACCCCTCCACTTT.

This clone was found once. The chain links TRBV18 to TRBJ1-5; 9 nucleotides agree with TRBD1. Germline V gene data show CDR1 as KGHSH and CDR2 as LQKENI. Trimming at V came to 2 bases and at J to 0 bases, leaving 2 bases not matched to a gene. The CDR3 has 16 amino acids. DNA for the CDR3: TGTGCCAGCTCACCATTACAGGGGGCTAGCAATCAGCCCCAGCATTTT. Protein: CASSPLQGASNQPQHF.

This rearrangement joins TRBV3-1 (or the pseudogene TRBV3-2) to TRBJ2-1; TRBD2 matches 10 bases. The CDR3 runs to 14 residues. Germline V gives CDR1 LGHDT, CDR2 YNNKEL (reference sequence). Losses at the gene ends were 5 bases for V and 10 bases for J; bases not matched to a gene: 8. CDR3 sequence (DNA): TGTGCCAGCAGCTGGGGACTAGCGCCCCAGGAGCAGTTCTTC. Translated, it gives CASSWGLAPQEQFF.